This paragraph covers one TCR beta chain sequence. What antigen it recognizes has not been identified. No base quality information exists; no much larger clone differs at one position. The data belong to a study of T cells after yellow fever vaccination (dated by TCRdb to between 2018 and 2021). The study in broad terms: Libraries from fractions with low cell numbers were prepared with the SMART-Seq v4 Ultra Low Input RNA kit. Bulk TCR alpha and beta repertoires were sequenced longitudinally to track T-cell clones before and after primary and booster YFV17D yellow fever vaccination. Two healthy male donors made up the cohort, one aged 18 to 29 years and the other aged 30 to 40 years. Blood was drawn at multiple timepoints before and after primary and secondary immunization, with bulk PBMC replicates and cell subsets isolated.

This sample's treatment or condition label indicates: live attenuated yellow fever vaccine strain. At each blood-draw timepoint, two biological replicates of bulk PBMCs were collected. A standard Ficoll-Paque protocol was used to isolate PBMCs from peripheral blood. TriZol was used to extract RNA from bulk PBMCs, from CD4 and CD8 fractions, and from dextramer-positive and dextramer-negative fractions. The CDR3 runs 14 amino acids, cysteine and phenylalanine included. Only the CDR3 DNA stays, 42 bases, in frame from base 1. The germline V gene (reference sequence) yields DFQATT for CDR1 and SNEGSKA for CDR2. Trimmed from V: 5 bases; trimmed from J: 0 bases; junction bases lacking a gene match: 3. The research as a whole found: Most clones expanded after primary vaccination were re-detected after the booster (almost 98% of CD4 and approximately 89% of CD8), suggesting broad memory maintenance. Because only a couple of donors were included in the study, the extent to which the findings can be generalized is limited. A small fraction of clonotypes showed up in both the CD4 and CD8 compartments, probably as a result of convergent recombination. Computational filtering was needed because FACS-sorted repertoires could contain abundant contaminating clonotypes from the bulk population. Compared with the primary T-cell response, the secondary T-cell response was faster but weaker, reaching its peak on day 5 rather than on day 15.

Synthesis of TCR cDNA relied on 5'RACE template switching, a step that introduced a universal primer site along with unique molecular identifiers. Priming of cDNA synthesis was performed from both the TCR alpha and TCR beta constant segments. Library amplification used two PCR steps, and the second PCR step added sample barcodes and sequencing adapters. Sequencing of libraries was performed on Illumina HiSeq 2500 (2x100 bp) or NovaSeq (2x150 bp). Processing in the source paper ran as follows. MIGEC was used to demultiplex reads and collapse the reads into UMI consensus sequences, and MiXCR was used for V(D)J alignment. Vaccine-responding clonotypes were identified with edgeR using replicate PBMC samples, with FDR below 0.01 and a log2 fold change above 5 up to day 15 being required. CD4 or CD8 identity was assigned to each bulk clonotype according to whether the clonotype was present at higher abundance in the sequenced CD4 repertoire or the sequenced CD8 repertoire. The raw public reads went through TCRdb reprocessing: fastp at Q25, MiXCR clone calling, in-frame beta chains kept. Rows are combined by CDR3 protein, so each entry shows the most common genes and DNA. Clone size and V and J calls follow TCRdb, not the original study. The sample data list about 630,000 distinct CDR3 sequences, and 10% to 15% of these were observed just once. Under 15% of the sample comes from the top ten.

Here the sequenced sample was PBMCs, taken on the day of the yellow fever booster vaccination. The chain is made from TRBV20-1 and TRBJ2-3, and TRBD2 aligns with 9 junction nucleotides. The sequence derives from a man in his thirties or forties who received the YFV17D yellow fever vaccine. In nucleotide form, the sequence is TGCAGTGCTGTCACTAGCGGGAGCACAGATACGCAGTATTTT. This sequence encodes CSAVTSGSTDTQYF.